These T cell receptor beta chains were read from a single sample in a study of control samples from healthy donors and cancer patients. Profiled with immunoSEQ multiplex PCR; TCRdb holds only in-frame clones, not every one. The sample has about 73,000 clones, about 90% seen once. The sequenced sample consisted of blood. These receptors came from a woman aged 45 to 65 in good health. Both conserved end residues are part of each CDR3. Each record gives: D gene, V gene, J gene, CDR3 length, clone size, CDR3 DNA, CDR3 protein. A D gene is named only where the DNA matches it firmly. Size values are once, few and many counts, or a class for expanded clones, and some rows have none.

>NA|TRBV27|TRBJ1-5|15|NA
TGTGCCAGCAGTTTCTTAGGGACCCACAATCAGCCCCAGCATTTT
CASSFLGTHNQPQHF
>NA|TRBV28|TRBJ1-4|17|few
TGTGCCAGCAGTTTACCCCCAGGACAGACGAAGAATGAAAAACTGTTTTTT
CASSLPPGQTKNEKLFF
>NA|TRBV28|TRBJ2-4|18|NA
TGTGCCAGCAGTTTACTAAAAACAGGGAACCTAGCCAAAAACATTCAGTACTTC
CASSLLKTGNLAKNIQYF
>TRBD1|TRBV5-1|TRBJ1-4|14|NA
TGCGCCAGCAGCTTGGACAGGGGAGGGGAAAAACTGTTTTTT
CASSLDRGGEKLFF
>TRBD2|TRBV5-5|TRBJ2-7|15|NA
TGTGCCAGCAGCCCGGAAGGACTAGCGGGCTACGAGCAGTACTTC
CASSPEGLAGYEQYF
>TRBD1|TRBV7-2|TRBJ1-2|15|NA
TGTGCCAGCAGCTCAACGGGACAGGATAACTATGGCTACACCTTC
CASSSTGQDNYGYTF
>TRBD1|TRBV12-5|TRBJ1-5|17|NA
TGTGCTAGTGGTTTGGTTAGACAGGGGTCGGGGTTTCAGCCCCAGCATTTT
CASGLVRQGSGFQPQHF
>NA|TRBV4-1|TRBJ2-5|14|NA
TGCGCCAGCAGCCAAACGTCTACCCCGGAGACCCAGTACTTC
CASSQTSTPETQYF
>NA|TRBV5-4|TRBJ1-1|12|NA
TGTGCCAGCAGCAAAAGGGATGCTGAAGCTTTCTTT
CASSKRDAEAFF
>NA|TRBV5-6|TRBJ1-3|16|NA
TGTGCCAGCAGCCCCACAGTCAGGGGAAATGGAAACACCATATATTTT
CASSPTVRGNGNTIYF